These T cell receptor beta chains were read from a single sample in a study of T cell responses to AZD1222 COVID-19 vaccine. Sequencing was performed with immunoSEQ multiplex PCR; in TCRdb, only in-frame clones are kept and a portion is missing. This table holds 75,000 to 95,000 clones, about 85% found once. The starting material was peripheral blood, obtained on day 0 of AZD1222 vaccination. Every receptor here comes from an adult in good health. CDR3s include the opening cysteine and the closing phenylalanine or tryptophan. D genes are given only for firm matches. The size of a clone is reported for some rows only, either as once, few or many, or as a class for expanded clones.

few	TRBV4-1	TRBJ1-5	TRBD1	CASSQEGTGYQPQHF	TGCGCCAGCAGCCAAGAAGGGACAGGGTATCAGCCCCAGCATTTT
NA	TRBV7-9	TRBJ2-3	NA	CASSLPEGGSTDTQYF	TGTGCCAGCAGCCTACCGGAGGGGGGGAGCACAGATACGCAGTATTTT
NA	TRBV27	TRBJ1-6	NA	CASSPRGGYDSPLHF	TGTGCCAGCAGTCCCCGGGGGGGATATGATTCACCCCTCCACTTT
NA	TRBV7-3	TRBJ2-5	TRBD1	CASSPDRAGTQYF	TGTGCCAGCAGCCCGGACAGGGCAGGGACCCAGTACTTC
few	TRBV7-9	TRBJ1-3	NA	CASSSAGSYSGNTIYF	TGTGCCAGCAGCTCAGCCGGGTCCTACTCTGGAAACACCATATATTTT
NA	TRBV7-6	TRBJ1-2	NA	CASSTTAGYGYTF	TGTGCCAGCAGCACGACAGCGGGCTATGGCTACACCTTC
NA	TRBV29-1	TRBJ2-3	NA	CSVETGRVITDTQYF	TGCAGCGTTGAAACGGGCAGGGTAATTACAGATACGCAGTATTTT
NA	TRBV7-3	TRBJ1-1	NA	CASSLKVGLAGVAEAFF	TGTGCCAGCAGCTTAAAAGTGGGCTTGGCGGGGGTCGCTGAAGCTTTCTTT
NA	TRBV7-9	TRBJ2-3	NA	CASSLLSGAADTQYF	TGTGCCAGCAGCTTACTGTCAGGGGCGGCAGATACGCAGTATTTT
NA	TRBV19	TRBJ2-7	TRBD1	CASSIFPGTGPSTYEQYF	TGTGCCAGTAGTATTTTCCCCGGGACAGGACCGTCTACCTACGAGCAGTACTTC
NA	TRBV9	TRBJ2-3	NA	CASTRDPSTDTQYF	TGTGCCAGCACCCGGGACCCCAGCACAGATACGCAGTATTTT
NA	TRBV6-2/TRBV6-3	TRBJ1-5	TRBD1	CASSLGGQAHQPQHF	TGTGCCAGCAGTCTAGGGGGCCAGGCCCATCAGCCCCAGCATTTT
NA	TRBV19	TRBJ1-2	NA	CASTYTSSLEGYTF	TGTGCCAGTACCTATACTTCGAGCTTAGAAGGCTACACCTTC
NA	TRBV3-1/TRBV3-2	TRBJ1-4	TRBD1	CASSQRQGGEKLFF	TGTGCCAGCAGCCAACGACAGGGGGGGGAAAAACTGTTTTTT
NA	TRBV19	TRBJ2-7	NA	CASSLQGRGSSYEQYF	TGTGCCAGTAGTCTACAAGGACGGGGTAGCTCCTACGAGCAGTACTTC
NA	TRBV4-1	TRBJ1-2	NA	CASSQDPRGGYGYTF	TGCGCCAGCAGCCAAGATCCCCGGGGCGGTTATGGCTACACCTTC
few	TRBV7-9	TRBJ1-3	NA	CASSLGTFGNTIYF	TGTGCCAGCAGCCTTGGGACTTTCGGAAACACCATATATTTT
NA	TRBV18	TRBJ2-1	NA	CASSPWQGGSYNEQFF	TGTGCCAGCTCACCGTGGCAGGGAGGCTCCTACAATGAGCAGTTCTTC
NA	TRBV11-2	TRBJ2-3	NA	CASSFIPGGNTDTQYF	TGTGCCAGCAGCTTTATCCCGGGGGGCAATACAGATACGCAGTATTTT
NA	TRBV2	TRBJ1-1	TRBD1	CASSAPGQQNTEAFF	TGTGCCAGCAGTGCGCCGGGACAGCAGAACACTGAAGCTTTCTTT
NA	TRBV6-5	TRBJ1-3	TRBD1	CASGTGFSERNTIYF	TGTGCCAGCGGGACAGGCTTCTCGGAGCGGAACACCATATATTTT
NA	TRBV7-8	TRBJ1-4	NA	CASSFRDMDEKLFF	TGTGCCAGCAGCTTCAGGGATATGGATGAAAAACTGTTTTTT
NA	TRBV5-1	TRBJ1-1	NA	CASSPTGPGWTEAFF	TGCGCCAGCAGCCCAACAGGGCCAGGGTGGACTGAAGCTTTCTTT
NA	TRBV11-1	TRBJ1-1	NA	CASSLGRGNTEAFF	TGTGCCAGCAGCTTAGGAAGGGGGAACACTGAAGCTTTCTTT
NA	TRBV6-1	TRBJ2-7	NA	CASSEGYEQYF	TGTGCCAGCAGTGAGGGCTACGAGCAGTACTTC
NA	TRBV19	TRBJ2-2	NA	CASSTDANTGELFF	TGTGCCAGTTCGACAGACGCGAACACCGGGGAGCTGTTTTTT
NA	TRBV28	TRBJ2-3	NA	CASSFRQGRDTQYF	TGTGCCAGCAGTTTCCGGCAGGGGAGAGATACGCAGTATTTT
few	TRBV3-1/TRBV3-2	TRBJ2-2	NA	CASSRSGVGGTGELFF	TGTGCCAGCAGCCGATCCGGCGTGGGGGGCACCGGGGAGCTGTTTTTT
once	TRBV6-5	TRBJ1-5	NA	CASSYETQPQHF	TGTGCCAGCAGTTACGAAACCCAGCCCCAGCATTTT
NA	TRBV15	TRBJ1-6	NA	CATSRDRQYNSPLHF	TGTGCCACCAGCAGAGATCGGCAATATAATTCACCCCTCCACTTT
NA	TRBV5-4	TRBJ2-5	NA	CASSQGRTQETQYF	TGTGCCAGCAGCCAGGGACGGACACAAGAGACCCAGTACTTC
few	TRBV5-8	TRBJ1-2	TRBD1	CASSLRDRLNGYTF	TGTGCCAGCAGCTTGCGGGACAGGCTGAATGGCTACACCTTC
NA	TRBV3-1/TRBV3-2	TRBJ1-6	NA	CASSQGDRLHF	TGTGCCAGCAGCCAAGGGGACCGCCTCCACTTT
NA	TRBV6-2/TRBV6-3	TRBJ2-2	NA	CASSYWGPRGQGSGELFF	TGTGCCAGCAGTTACTGGGGGCCGCGGGGGCAAGGGTCCGGGGAGCTGTTTTTT
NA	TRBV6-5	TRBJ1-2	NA	CASSLTLGVGNGYTF	TGTGCCAGCAGTCTCACCTTGGGGGTGGGAAATGGCTACACCTTC
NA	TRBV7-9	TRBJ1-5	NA	CASSYTGSNQPQHF	TGTGCCAGCAGCTATACAGGGTCAAACCAGCCCCAGCATTTT
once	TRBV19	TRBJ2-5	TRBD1	CASSNPGTGEQETQYF	TGTGCCAGTAGTAACCCCGGGACAGGGGAACAAGAGACCCAGTACTTC
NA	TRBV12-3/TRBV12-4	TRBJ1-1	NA	CASSPGREEAFF	TGTGCCAGCAGCCCCGGACGAGAAGAAGCTTTCTTT
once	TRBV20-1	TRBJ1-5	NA	CSASRSTGSNQPQHF	TGCAGTGCTAGTCGCTCCACAGGCAGCAATCAGCCCCAGCATTTT
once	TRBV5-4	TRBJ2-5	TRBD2	CASSPTLAGEIQETQYF	TGTGCCAGCAGCCCCACCCTAGCGGGGGAGATCCAAGAGACCCAGTACTTC
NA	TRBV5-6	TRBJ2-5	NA	CASSPPGSVETQYF	TGTGCCAGCAGCCCTCCGGGTAGTGTTGAGACCCAGTACTTC
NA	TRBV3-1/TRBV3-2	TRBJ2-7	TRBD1	CASSQGTGYEQYF	TGTGCCAGCAGCCAGGGGACAGGCTACGAGCAGTACTTC